This TCR beta chain was documented in a study of cytomegalovirus exposure and HLA in healthy donors (dated by TCRdb to 2015 to 2018). Background for the entire study: An earlier analysis of some 550 of the donors reported more than 250 Gb of sequence data and approximately 110 million unique TCR beta sequences from 150 million to 200 million T cells. Along with the approximately 700-subject first cohort, a separate validation cohort of over 90 different subjects was used. Alongside the repertoire data, information on donor age, sex, ethnicity and CMV serostatus was compiled. The later analysis used no new phenotypic data to find candidate immune exposures, relying instead on TCR beta sequences and their occurrence across donors. Among about 390 genotyped donors of the cohort, an average of about 240,000 unique TCR beta nucleotide sequences were sequenced per donor, roughly a sixth of them non-productive. Genome-wide SNP genotypes for about 60% of the roughly 700 donors were used in a later genetic analysis, which treated that subset as a discovery cohort. HLA typing covered class I and class II loci at four-digit resolution. All discovery cohort repertoires had been generated using a single sequencing platform. Using immunosequencing, the study profiled T cell repertoires from about 610 subjects and related those repertoires to cytomegalovirus serostatus. Of the roughly 410 genotyped donors, approximately 81% were placed in the genetic ancestry cluster associated with self-reported Caucasian donors. The study aimed to test whether signatures of past pathogen exposure could be identified by cataloging public T cell receptors. A later analysis re-analyzed previously published TCR beta repertoires from 500 to 700 donors and added high-resolution HLA genotyping to study TCR occurrence patterns. An early release that covered several hundred HLA-typed donors contained around 300 gigabases of sequencing data and 80 million or so unique TCR sequences. A few DR-DQ haplotypes were handled as single units for association and clustering because linkage in the cohort was strong. Typing coverage differed by locus: A, B, C, DRB1 and DQB1 were typed in roughly 620-630 donors, DQA1 in roughly 500, DPA1 in roughly 590, and DPB1 in 472. High-throughput TCR immunosequencing, statistical association of individual TCRs with disease status, and machine learning were combined to predict cytomegalovirus infection status. An earlier analysis of roughly 600 of the donors used high-throughput TCR beta sequencing to judge whether each TCR beta V gene segment behaved as functional or pseudogenic. General findings and caveats noted by the study authors: According to a later analysis, parvovirus B19, influenza, CMV and Epstein-Barr virus appeared linked to several top co-occurrence clusters. In both the original and validation cohorts, the classifier was reported to diagnose cytomegalovirus status with high specificity and sensitivity. Some IMGT-functional V segments, including TRBV6-2 and TRBV6-3, could not be told apart with the 87-base-pair reads, so those segments were excluded. In an earlier analysis of a few hundred of the donors, most TCR beta V segments were observed in productive rearrangements about 90% or about 30% of the time, broadly matching IMGT annotations. A total of fewer than 200 TCR beta chains were listed by the study as associated with cytomegalovirus. Because counts were too low, more than 15 rarely observed V segments, including chromosome 9 orphons, were left out of the earlier analysis of several hundred of the donors. Strong co-occurrence of HLA alleles, especially DR and DQ, made assigning TCR associations to individual alleles difficult. According to a later analysis, TCR association rates differed among HLA loci, with DRB1 alleles showing the most associated TCRs and HLA-C alleles showing the fewest. A few of the identified cytomegalovirus-associated TCR beta chains were confirmed in vitro to be specific for cytomegalovirus antigens. A later analysis found that most CMV-associated TCR beta chains appeared HLA-restricted, with HLA associations seemingly driven largely by CMV exposure. Sequencing depth was assumed to be roughly uniform across donors in the presence/absence analyses, though that assumption may not hold. Because HLA typing was unavailable for some donors at each locus, only the typed subset was used in association tests. Linkage disequilibrium might explain the correlated functional status among segregating V segments, but an unknown experimental factor could not be ruled out. CMV serostatus was the only immune exposure information available for the cohort. Most TCR sequences were observed very rarely across donors, whereas some public TCRs were present in many individuals. In this cohort, only TCR beta chains were sequenced, and detectable features were limited by the absence of alpha or paired-chain data. Compared with equally common non-associated chains, HLA-associated TCR beta chains in a later analysis were more clonally expanded and had lower generation probabilities. An association between a missense DCLRE1C variant and V-gene and J-gene trimming of TCR beta chains was found in a later genetic analysis and replicated in an independent cohort. A further reported finding was that TCR beta sequences accurately predicted the HLA-A and HLA-B alleles for most subjects in the first cohort. A cluster of highly shared sequence variants was judged likely to be a technical artifact of the sequencing pipeline. A later analysis associated about 17,000 TCR beta sequences with specific HLA alleles at a false discovery rate of 0.05. It was suggested by the authors that the approach could potentially be generalized to other disease states and immunological phenotypes. A later genetic analysis reported fewer N-insertions in productive TCRs among donors in an Asian-associated ancestry cluster than the approximately 700-donor mean.

CDR1 and CDR2 are read off the germline V gene as SGDLS and YYNGEE. The CDR3 has 12 amino acids, counting the end cysteine and phenylalanine. The retained sequence is limited to the CDR3, 36 bases, with the frame set at the first base. The junction shows trimming of 0 bases on V and 3 bases on J, plus 2 bases between the germline ends. In total, 666 healthy bone marrow donors made up the cohort. At the time of sampling, all cohort members were nominally healthy, though unrecorded immune exposures were likely present. The donor tested CMV seronegative, placing the donor among the 350 or so seronegative members of the cohort. Every donor gave a peripheral blood sample, and the peripheral blood mononuclear cells from that sample were used for TCR beta sequencing. The Qiagen DNeasy Blood Extraction Kit was used to extract genomic DNA from the blood cell samples. This clone was detected only a few times. The clone's antigen remains unknown. Base qualities were left out, and no much larger clone turns up one base away.

The protocol used for the library was the immunoSEQ multiplex PCR assay. The multiplex PCR relied on a mix of 60 forward primers for TCR Vbeta segments and 13 reverse primers for TCR Jbeta segments. The CDR3 region of rearranged TCR beta genes was amplified from genomic DNA by a multiplex PCR assay. The amplified TCR beta libraries were sequenced on the Illumina HiSeq System as 87-base-pair reads. The study's own analysis went as follows. A later analysis counted 75 million to 100 million unique TCR beta chains across the approximately 700 repertoires, and roughly 9.9 million of these chains were shared by at least two donors. To remove PCR and sequencing errors, raw reads were error-corrected and collapsed into unique sequences using a nearest-neighbor algorithm that merged closely related sequences. To assign V, D and J gene segments, CDR3 sequences were aligned to IMGT reference sequences. For a sequence to be retained, a match of at least six nucleotides was required to both a V gene segment and a J gene segment. Rearrangements were called productive when the CDR3 lacked stop codons and stayed in frame with V and J; all others were non-productive. Following IMGT convention, CDR3 was defined as the stretch from the second conserved V-encoded cysteine up to the conserved J-encoded phenylalanine. In an earlier analysis of approximately 500 of the donors, sequences lacking an unambiguous match to a single V gene segment were excluded. In an earlier analysis of several hundred of the donors, V segments were called functional above 56.7% productive rearrangements and were called segregating when the between-donor standard deviation exceeded 5%. A statistical classification framework was built for diagnosing cytomegalovirus status from the catalog of TCR beta chain sequences. A later analysis assigned V and J genes by comparing TCR nucleotide sequences with IMGT/GENE-DB human TR gene sequences. Using the TCRdist pipeline, a later analysis assigned CDR3 sequences along with most-parsimonious VDJ recombination scenarios. In a later analysis, each TCR beta chain was defined by its CDR3 amino acid sequence together with its V-gene family, and reads lacking a unique V-gene family were excluded. To address suspected cross-contamination and a sequencing artifact, a later analysis removed 592 highly shared, low-generation-probability nucleotide sequences. For each public chain, a later analysis derived a clonal expansion index from normalized ranks of inferred template counts within each repertoire. In a later analysis, generation probabilities were computed with a VDJ recombination model fitted to out-of-frame rearrangements, and the resulting probabilities were checked against IGoR. In a later analysis, TCR-TCR, TCR-HLA and TCR-CMV co-occurrence was scored with hypergeometric tests, and a repertoire-size bias correction was applied to TCR pairs. False discovery rates were estimated in a later analysis by permuting HLA or CMV assignments 20 times. In a later analysis, co-occurring TCRs were grouped with DBSCAN, and TCRdist sequence similarity was added when clustering was performed within HLA-allele-positive subsets. Repertoires with fewer than 30,000 or more than 120,000 public chains were left out of co-occurrence clustering, as were about 5 repertoires with anomalous nucleotide sharing. TCRdb took over this immuneACCESS table, retaining in-frame rearrangements with V and J assigned. Such tables are incomplete; in checked studies, under half of the missing clones stem from an unresolved V gene, and the remainder is unexplained. V and J calls and clone size come straight from that table; D and trimming were deduced from the DNA. Counted in this sample were under 200,000 clones; about 75% of them appeared once. The ten biggest clones cover 1.3% to 1.5% of the sample.

This TCR came from a man younger than 35 in good health and CMV-seronegative. The specimen was PBMCs. The chain is encoded by TRBV9 joined to TRBJ2-3; no confident D gene assignment can be made. CDR3 region: CASSVVTDTQYF. The nucleotide sequence is TGTGCCAGCAGCGTAGTAACAGATACGCAGTATTTT.